Below, 24 T cell receptor beta chains from the same sample are listed, as sequenced in a study of identical twins. TCRdb ran MiXCR on the 5' RACE reads and lists one entry per CDR3 protein. This repertoire shows about 530,000 distinct CDR3 sequences, roughly 15% found once; its top ten account for about 0.4%. These data are also associated with another study on yellow fever vaccine responses in identical twins.

Sequencing was performed on CD4+ T cells sorted from blood. These receptors were obtained from a woman aged 18-29 years in good health.

The chain recombines TRBV10-1 with TRBJ2-7, with 7 bases identical to TRBD2. V gave up 3 bases and J gave up 2 bases; unmatched junction bases: 4. Germline V gene data show CDR1 as WNHNN and CDR2 as SYGVQD (reference sequence). The CDR3 totals 14 residues. The CDR3 nucleotides are TGCGCCAGCAGTGAAGGCGGGAGCCCCTACGAGCAGTACTTC. Residues: CASSEGGSPYEQYF.

The chain joins TRBV28 to TRBJ1-4; TRBD1 aligns across 9 bases. V trimming: 5 bases; J trimming: 7 bases; junction bases outside the gene matches: 8. Germline CDR1 MDHEN, CDR2 SYDVKM. The CDR3 has 15 residues. The CDR3 here is CASSTPGTGLEKLFF. In DNA, the CDR3 is TGTGCCAGCAGTACCCCCGGGACAGGGCTTGAAAAACTGTTTTTT. The full variable domain, rest sourced from reference TRBV28 and TRBJ1-4, is DVKVTQSSRYLVKRTGEKVFLECVQDMDHENMFWYRQDPGLGLRLIYFSYDVKMKEKGDIPEGYSVSREKKERFSLILESASTNQTSMYLCASSTPGTGLEKLFFGSGTQLSVL.

The genes are TRBV14 and TRBJ2-7; D is uncertain. V lost 5 bases and J lost 1, with 6 bases in between. The CDR3 totals 12 residues. Germline V gene sequence: CDR1 SGHDN, CDR2 FVKESK. CDR3 nucleotides: TGTGCCAGCAGCAAGGGTTCCTACGAGCAGTACGTC. This sequence encodes CASSKGSYEQYV.

This clonotype occurred a few times. The chain recombines TRBV5-6 with TRBJ1-1; the D gene is possibly TRBD1 (5 bases). This CDR3 is 14 amino acids long. Germline V gene data show CDR1 as SGHDT and CDR2 as YYEEEE. Trimming took 4 bases from V and 0 from J, leaving 10 bases between them. The CDR3 DNA reads TGTGCCAGCAGCCGCAGGGTGATGAACACTGAAGCTTTCTTT. It is translated as CASSRRVMNTEAFF.

This clonotype occurred a few times. The chain recombines TRBV28 with TRBJ2-3; D is perhaps TRBD2 (5 bases). This CDR3 has 18 residues. V was cut by 3 bases and J by 0 bases, with 19 bases left in between. CDR1 and CDR2 from the germline V gene are MDHEN and SYDVKM. CDR3 amino acids: CASSLQYLANPSTDTQYF. The CDR3 region has the DNA TGTGCCAGCAGTTTGCAATACTTAGCGAACCCTAGCACAGATACGCAGTATTTT.

Only a few counts were recorded for this clonotype. This sequence joins TRBV12-3 or TRBV12-4 and TRBJ2-3; 12 bases match TRBD2. The J segment lost 5 bases and the V segment lost 6 bases, leaving 9 bases of the junction unmatched. The CDR3 covers 16 residues. CDR3 loop: CASRGRTSGAGDTQYF. Here the CDR3 DNA reads TGTGCCAGCAGGGGGAGGACTAGCGGGGCCGGAGATACGCAGTATTTT.

This clonotype was counted a single time. V and J are TRBV5-1 and TRBJ2-1, with 13 bases matching TRBD2. This CDR3 comprises 19 residues. Per germline, CDR1 SGHRS and CDR2 YFSETQ. Trimming took 0 bases from V and 6 from J; bases not matched to a gene: 12. CDR3 protein: CASSLALTSGRAVGNEQFF. The CDR3 coding sequence is TGCGCCAGCAGCTTGGCCTTAACTAGCGGGAGGGCCGTGGGCAATGAGCAGTTCTTC.

This clonotype showed up many times. This chain's CDR3 is CASSPGGNQETQYF. CDR3 DNA: TGTGCCAGCAGCCCCGGCGGGAACCAAGAGACCCAGTACTTC. This chain joins TRBV12-3 or TRBV12-4 and TRBJ2-5, with a tentative D call TRBD2 (6 bases). This CDR3 has 14 residues. V gave up 6 bases and J gave up 0 bases, with 11 bases separating them.

The sample holds a few counts of this clonotype. The gene calls are TRBV12-3 or TRBV12-4 and TRBJ2-1; 12 nucleotides align to TRBD2. The CDR3 sequence is 15 residues long. Trimming cost V 6 bases and J 8 bases; bases outside gene matches: 8. The CDR3 DNA reads TGTGCCAGCAGGACGGCTAGCGGGAGGGCGTATGAGCAGTTCTTC. Protein product: CASRTASGRAYEQFF.

This chain connects TRBV6-6 to TRBJ2-7; 7 bases line up with TRBD2. Per germline, CDR1 MNHNY and CDR2 SVGAGI (reference sequence). The CDR3 loop spans 13 amino acids. V lost 4 bases to trimming and J lost 6 bases; unmatched junction nucleotides: 6. CDR3 residues: CASSLGTNAEQYV. The DNA for the CDR3 is TGTGCCAGCAGTTTAGGGACTAATGCCGAGCAGTACGTC.

The rearrangement uses TRBV6-1 and TRBJ2-4; D possibly corresponds to TRBD1 (6 bases). This CDR3 comprises 17 residues. Germline V gives CDR1 MNHNS, CDR2 SASEGT. The V end was cut by 0 bases, the J end by 4 bases, with 16 bases between. Here the CDR3 DNA reads TGTGCCAGCAGTGAAGCGAGATTAGGTCAGGGGAAAAACATTCAGTACTTC. Protein: CASSEARLGQGKNIQYF.

The chain uses TRBV12-3 or TRBV12-4 and TRBJ2-3; 11 bases fit TRBD2. With 6 bases clipped from V and 4 bases from J, the junction kept 9 bases outside the gene matches. This CDR3 is built from 16 residues. This chain's CDR3 is CASSPSSGRWSDTQYF. CDR3 DNA sequence: TGTGCCAGCAGCCCCTCTAGCGGGAGGTGGTCAGATACGCAGTATTTT.

This clonotype appeared many times. CDR3 in amino acids: CASSLATPPYEQYF. CDR3 bases: TGCGCCAGCAGCTTGGCCACTCCGCCTTACGAGCAGTACTTC. This chain links TRBV5-1 with TRBJ2-7; D gene unclear. Germline values: CDR1 SGHRS, CDR2 YFSETQ. The V end lost 0 bases, the J end lost 4 bases, and 11 bases lay between the germline ends. This CDR3 comprises 14 residues.

This clonotype was recorded many times. One end of the junction is discordant with germline, which a read error may explain. V and J are TRBV5-1 and TRBJ1-1, with D unclear. Germline CDR1 SGHRS, CDR2 YFSETQ. The CDR3 runs to 13 residues. The CDR3 nucleotides read TGTGCCAGCAGCTTAACAGTGAACACTGAAGCTTTCTTT. Its protein product is CASSLTVNTEAFF.

The gene calls are TRBV7-2 and TRBJ2-3; the D is unclear. This CDR3 region has 13 residues. CDR1 and CDR2 (germline): SGHTA, FQGNSA. V was trimmed by 1 base and J by 3 bases, leaving 5 bases between them. For the CDR3, the DNA is TGTGCCAGCAGCTTAGGATGGACAGATACGCAGTATTTT. Its protein product is CASSLGWTDTQYF.

This clonotype was found a few times. The chain couples TRBV7-2 to TRBJ1-2, with 10 bases identical to TRBD1. CDR3 length: 17 residues. CDR1 SGHTA and CDR2 FQGNSA come from the germline V gene. With V trimmed by 5 bases and J by 0 bases, 9 bases remained unmatched. For the CDR3, the DNA is TGTGCCAGCAGCGACCGGGACAGGGGACGAGCTAACTATGGCTACACCTTC. It translates to CASSDRDRGRANYGYTF.

The CDR3 coding sequence is TGTGCCAGCAGCTCCCAACTCGAGGACCGGGAGACCCAGTACTTC. Translated: CASSSQLEDRETQYF. The chain couples TRBV5-6 to TRBJ2-5; the D is unclear. Germline values: CDR1 SGHDT, CDR2 YYEEEE. Trimming shortened V by 3 bases and J by 5 bases, and 17 bases separated the two germline ends. The CDR3 covers 15 residues.

This clonotype turned up a few times. V gene TRBV12-3 or TRBV12-4 combines with J gene TRBJ1-4, with 10 bases identical to TRBD1. There are 15 residues in the CDR3. V lost 6 bases to trimming and J lost 1 base; unmatched junction nucleotides: 2. The CDR3 nucleotides read TGTGCCAGCAGCCGGACAGGGGGAACTAATGAAAAACTGTTTTTT. This translates into CASSRTGGTNEKLFF.

The chain employs TRBV24-1 and TRBJ1-2; the match to TRBD1 covers 7 bases. The CDR3 has 15 residues. From germline, CDR1 is KGHDR and CDR2 SFDVKD. Trimming removed 4 bases from V and 1 base from J; junction bases left unmatched: 5. For the CDR3, the DNA is TGTGCCACCAGTGACCCTAGACAGGGTAACTATGGCTACACCTTC. Its protein is CATSDPRQGNYGYTF.

This clonotype was seen only a few times. The chain has TRBV3-1 and TRBJ2-7; unclear D gene. The V end was cut by 2 bases, the J end by 2 bases, with 13 bases between. CDR1 and CDR2 from the germline V gene are LGHDT and YNNKEL (reference sequence). This CDR3 is 15 amino acids long. The CDR3 sequence is CASSQRSQETYEQYF. The CDR3 DNA reads TGTGCCAGCAGCCAACGTTCGCAGGAGACCTACGAGCAGTACTTC.

The chain has TRBV29-1 and TRBJ1-1; 7 bases agree with TRBD1. Per the germline V gene, CDR1 is SQVTM and CDR2 is ANQGSEA. This CDR3 contains 14 residues. With V trimmed by 5 bases and J by 5 bases, 11 bases remained unmatched. Here the CDR3 reads CSVPPDRTRTEAFF. CDR3 sequence (DNA): TGCAGCGTTCCCCCGGACAGGACCCGGACTGAAGCTTTCTTT.

A few counts support this clonotype. The chain uses TRBV2 and TRBJ1-2, with 9 positions matching TRBD1. V dropped 2 bases and J dropped 4; count of bases not matched to a gene: 8. CDR1 SNHLY and CDR2 FYNNEI come from the germline V gene. The CDR3 is made up of 16 amino acids. This chain's CDR3 is CASSELGDRAGYGYTF. Here the CDR3 DNA reads TGTGCCAGCAGTGAATTGGGGGACAGGGCAGGCTATGGCTACACCTTC.

V and J are TRBV6-1 and TRBJ1-5, with 8 bases aligning to TRBD1. The germline CDR1 and CDR2 sequences are MNHNS and SASEGT. This CDR3 has 14 residues. J was trimmed by 5 bases and V by 5 bases; bases with no gene match: 5. The CDR3 bases are TGTGCCAGCAGTCCTGACAGGGGCTATCAGCCCCAGCATTTT. Its translation: CASSPDRGYQPQHF.

This clonotype was detected a few times. V is TRBV15 and J is TRBJ2-5; perhaps D is TRBD1 or TRBD2 (5 bases each). V was cut by 0 bases and J by 4 bases, with 9 bases left in between. The germline V gene has CDR1 LNHNV and CDR2 YYDKDF (reference sequence). CDR3 size: 14 residues. The CDR3 loop reads CATSRDRGGETQYF. The CDR3 DNA sequence: TGTGCCACCAGCAGAGATCGGGGCGGAGAGACCCAGTACTTC.